This entry features one T cell receptor (beta chain) sequence. This clonotype appeared a few times. This clone's antigen is unknown. One base away there is no much larger clone; base qualities are not given. The CDR3 goes from the cysteine to the phenylalanine over 13 residues. Solely the CDR3 DNA is kept, with 39 bases framed from the first base. CDR1 and CDR2, per the germline V gene, are MDHEN and SYDVKM. Germline trimming amounts to 7 bases on V and 4 bases on J, with 6 as the count of junction bases outside the gene matches. Receptors were amplified or captured by 5' RACE. TCRdb records NextSeq 500 as the sequencer. In the TCR library protocol, unique molecular identifiers were attached to individual cDNA molecules to correct for PCR bias and sequencing error. TCR alpha and beta chains were both sequenced, and the abundances of alpha and beta sequences in each sample were closely correlated with each other. In the paper's pipeline: V gene, J gene and CDR3 annotation of TCR sequences was performed with Decombinator V4. Expanded TCRs were defined as changing significantly between any two time points under a Poisson model with p below 0.0001. TCR abundances were normalised to the total number of TCRs sequenced per sample and were expressed as counts per million. TRAV1-2 paired with TRAJ12, TRAJ20 or TRAJ33 defined MAIT TCRs, while TRAV10 paired with TRAJ18 defined iNKT TCRs. VDJdb, accessed on 1 November 2021, was searched for TCRs annotated for CMV, EBV and SARS-CoV-2, and TCRs annotated for more than one antigen were excluded. Using fastp trimming at Q25 and MiXCR clonotype assembly, TCRdb reanalyzed the public sequencing data and kept in-frame beta chains. Duplicate CDR3 protein sequences are folded into a single record with the most common DNA and genes. These V and J calls are TCRdb output, not the study's own analysis. Here the sample has about 77,000 distinct CDR3 sequences; 9.5% to 15% occur a single time. The top ten hold 15% of the sample.

This record belongs to a study of early T cells in non-severe SARS-CoV-2 infection (dated by TCRdb to the early 2020s). Broadly, across the study: Because TCR sequencing relied on bulk RNA taken from unsorted whole blood, pairing of alpha and beta chains was not possible. General study outcomes and caveats: VDJdb matching was skewed toward anti-spike CD8 responses and likely underestimated virus-specific expansions by missing private and CD4 specificities.

Set within a cohort of healthcare workers in London, UK, this nested case-control study involved weekly PCR testing of nasopharyngeal swabs along with blood sampling. Between 23 and 31 March 2020, the week of the UK lockdown, healthcare workers were enrolled and then followed up weekly for as long as 16 weeks. The TCR comes from an adult who was a healthcare worker with PCR-confirmed SARS-CoV-2 infection or an uninfected control (not recorded which). The donor label of this sample is uncertain. The sample was whole blood, taken at baseline. In this chain, TRBV28 is recombined with TRBJ2-7; TRBD1 aligns with 8 central bases. The nucleotide sequence is given as TGTGCCAGCACAGGGGGCATTTCATACGAGCAGTACTTC. Its protein product is CASTGGISYEQYF. The full variable domain, completed from the reference TRBV28 and TRBJ2-7 proteins outside the CDR3, reads DVKVTQSSRYLVKRTGEKVFLECVQDMDHENMFWYRQDPGLGLRLIYFSYDVKMKEKGDIPEGYSVSREKKERFSLILESASTNQTSMYLCASTGGISYEQYFGPGTRLTVT.